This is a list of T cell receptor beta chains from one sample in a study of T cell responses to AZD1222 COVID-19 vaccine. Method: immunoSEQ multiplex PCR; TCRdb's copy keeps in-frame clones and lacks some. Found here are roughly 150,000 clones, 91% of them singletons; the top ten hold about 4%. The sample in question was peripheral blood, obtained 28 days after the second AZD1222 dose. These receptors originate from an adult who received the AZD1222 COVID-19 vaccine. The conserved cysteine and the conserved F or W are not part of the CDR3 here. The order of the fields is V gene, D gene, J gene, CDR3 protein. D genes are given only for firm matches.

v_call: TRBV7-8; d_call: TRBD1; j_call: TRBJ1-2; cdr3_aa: ASSLRGAQGATYGYT
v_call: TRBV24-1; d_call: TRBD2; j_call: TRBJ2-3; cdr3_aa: ATSDFGGSWPDTQY
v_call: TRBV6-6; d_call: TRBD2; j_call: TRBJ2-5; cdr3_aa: ASSLLKRTSGGAGETQY
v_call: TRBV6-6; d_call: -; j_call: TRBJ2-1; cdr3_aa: ASSPAHDNEQF
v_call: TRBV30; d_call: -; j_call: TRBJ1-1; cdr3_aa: AWTFMDTEAF
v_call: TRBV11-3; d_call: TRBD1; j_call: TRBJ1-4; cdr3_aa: ASSLGGPGGATNEKLF
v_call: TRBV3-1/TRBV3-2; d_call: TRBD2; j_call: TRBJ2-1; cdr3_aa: ASSPRSGGTYNEQF
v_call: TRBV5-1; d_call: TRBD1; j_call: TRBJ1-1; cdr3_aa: ASSLQGANTEAF
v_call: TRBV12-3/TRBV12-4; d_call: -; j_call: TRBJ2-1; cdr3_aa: ASSFGGYEQF
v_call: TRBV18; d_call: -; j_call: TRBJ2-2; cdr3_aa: ASSPLSANTGELF
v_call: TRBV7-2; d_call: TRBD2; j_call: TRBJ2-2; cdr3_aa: ASSSTRGGAGELF
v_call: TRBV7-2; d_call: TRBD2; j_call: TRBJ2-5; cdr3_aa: ASTPRGGRGPETQY
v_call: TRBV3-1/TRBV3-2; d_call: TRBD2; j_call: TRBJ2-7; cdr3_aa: ASSPGGSGFYEQY
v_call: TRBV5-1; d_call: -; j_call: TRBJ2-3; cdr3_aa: ASSKQENTDTQY
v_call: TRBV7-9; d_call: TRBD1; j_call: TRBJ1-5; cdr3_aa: ASSIQGRQPQH
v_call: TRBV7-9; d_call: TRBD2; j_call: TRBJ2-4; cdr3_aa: ASSLDGLAISGNIQY
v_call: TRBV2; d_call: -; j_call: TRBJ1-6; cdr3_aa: ATTLGYNSPLH
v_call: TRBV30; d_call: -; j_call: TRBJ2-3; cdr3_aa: AWEVTDTQY
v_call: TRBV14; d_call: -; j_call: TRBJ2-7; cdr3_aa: ASSQYRPFSYEQY
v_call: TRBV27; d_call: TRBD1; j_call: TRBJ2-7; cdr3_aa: ASSLGTENYEQY
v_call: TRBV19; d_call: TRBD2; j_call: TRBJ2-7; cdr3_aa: ASSIVSSGRNEQY
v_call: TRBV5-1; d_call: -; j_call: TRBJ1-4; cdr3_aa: ASSFRADNEKLF
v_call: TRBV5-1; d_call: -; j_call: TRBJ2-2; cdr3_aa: ASRGTITGELF
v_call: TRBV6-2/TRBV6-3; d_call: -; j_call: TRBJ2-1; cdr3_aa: ASSSRPGIYNEQF
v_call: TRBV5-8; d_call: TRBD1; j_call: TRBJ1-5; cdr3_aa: ASSLSGGVQPQH
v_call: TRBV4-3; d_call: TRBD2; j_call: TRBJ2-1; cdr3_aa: ASSQGTSGRYEQF
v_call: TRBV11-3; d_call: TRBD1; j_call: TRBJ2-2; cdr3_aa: ASSPSGGITGELF
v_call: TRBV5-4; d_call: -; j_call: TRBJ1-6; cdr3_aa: ASSLEQRNSPLH
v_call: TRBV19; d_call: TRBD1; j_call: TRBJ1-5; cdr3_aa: ASSIDKGGSNQPQH